Listed below are T cell receptor beta chains from one sample, sequenced in a study of response to subunit inactivated influenza vaccine. TCRdb called the RT-PCR reads again in MiXCR, with one record for every CDR3 protein. The sample lists about 310,000 distinct CDR3 sequences; 21% were seen once. The sequences come from PBMCs from blood, collected about 20 months after vaccination. All receptors derive from a man between 50 and 69 years old who received an inactivated influenza vaccine. CDR3s leave out the opening cysteine and the closing phenylalanine or tryptophan. Each record gives: J gene, V gene, clone size, CDR3 protein. The size entry is marked missing in some rows and otherwise reads once, few, many or a size class.

J gene: TRBJ2-1
V gene: TRBV5-8
clone size: few
CDR3 protein: ASSLWQSIIRDEQF

J gene: TRBJ2-2
V gene: TRBV19
clone size: -
CDR3 protein: ATRRVAANTGELF

J gene: TRBJ2-3
V gene: TRBV7-9
clone size: -
CDR3 protein: ASSSGLITDTQY

J gene: TRBJ1-1
V gene: TRBV12-3/TRBV12-4
clone size: few
CDR3 protein: ASSVRRTANTEAF

J gene: TRBJ2-1
V gene: TRBV7-2
clone size: few
CDR3 protein: ASSLHLLAGGPNEQF

J gene: TRBJ2-3
V gene: TRBV25-1
clone size: many
CDR3 protein: ASSDLGVTQY

J gene: TRBJ2-1
V gene: TRBV5-4
clone size: -
CDR3 protein: ASSFGTNLRSEQF

J gene: TRBJ2-7
V gene: TRBV27
clone size: few
CDR3 protein: ASSLTPYYEQY

J gene: TRBJ1-4
V gene: TRBV4-2
clone size: -
CDR3 protein: ASSQSGQGGEKLF

J gene: TRBJ2-1
V gene: TRBV28
clone size: few
CDR3 protein: ASRLTSGGPYNEQF

J gene: TRBJ2-1
V gene: TRBV5-6
clone size: few
CDR3 protein: ASSLDPFSASEQF

J gene: TRBJ1-1
V gene: TRBV13
clone size: -
CDR3 protein: ASSPKGQGANMNTEAF

J gene: TRBJ1-2
V gene: TRBV7-2
clone size: -
CDR3 protein: ASSEGQGAGYT

J gene: TRBJ1-1
V gene: TRBV12-3/TRBV12-4
clone size: -
CDR3 protein: ASSLGTGQRAF

J gene: TRBJ2-3
V gene: TRBV7-9
clone size: few
CDR3 protein: ASSPGTRHTDTQY

J gene: TRBJ2-2
V gene: TRBV20-1
clone size: -
CDR3 protein: SATLSGTGATGELF

J gene: TRBJ2-7
V gene: TRBV2
clone size: -
CDR3 protein: ASSVRDAYEQY